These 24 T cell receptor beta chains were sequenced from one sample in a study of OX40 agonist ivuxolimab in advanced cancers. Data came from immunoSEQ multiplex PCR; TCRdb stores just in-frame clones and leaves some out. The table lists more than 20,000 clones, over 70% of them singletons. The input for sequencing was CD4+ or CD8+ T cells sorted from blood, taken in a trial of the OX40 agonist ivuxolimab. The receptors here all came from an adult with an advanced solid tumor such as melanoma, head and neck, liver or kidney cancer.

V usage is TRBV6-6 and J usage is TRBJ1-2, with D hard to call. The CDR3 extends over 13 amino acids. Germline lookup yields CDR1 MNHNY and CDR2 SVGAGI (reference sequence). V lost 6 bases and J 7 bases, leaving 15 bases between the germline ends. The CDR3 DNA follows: TGTGCCAGCAGCCTCGGTGGGTGGGGTGGCTACACCTTC. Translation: CASSLGGWGGYTF.

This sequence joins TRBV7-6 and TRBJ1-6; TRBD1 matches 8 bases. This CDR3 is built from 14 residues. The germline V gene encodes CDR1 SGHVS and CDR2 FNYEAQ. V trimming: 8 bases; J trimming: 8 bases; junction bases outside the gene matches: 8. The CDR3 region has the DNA TGTGCCAGCCGAGGGACAGGACGAGATTCACCCCTCCACTTT. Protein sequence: CASRGTGRDSPLHF.

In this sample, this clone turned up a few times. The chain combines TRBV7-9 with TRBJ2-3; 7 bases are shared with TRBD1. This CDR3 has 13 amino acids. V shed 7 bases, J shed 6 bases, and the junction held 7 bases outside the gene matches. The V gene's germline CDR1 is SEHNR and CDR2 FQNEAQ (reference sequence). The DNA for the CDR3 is TGTGCCAGCAACCGACAGGGTAGGGATACGCAGTATTTT. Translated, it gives CASNRQGRDTQYF.

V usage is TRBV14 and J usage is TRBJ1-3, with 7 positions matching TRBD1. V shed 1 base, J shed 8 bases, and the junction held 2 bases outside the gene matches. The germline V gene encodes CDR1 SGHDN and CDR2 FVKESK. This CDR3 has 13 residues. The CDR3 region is CASSQGDRDTIYF. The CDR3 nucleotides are TGTGCCAGCAGCCAAGGCGACAGGGACACCATATATTTT.

Here the CDR3 reads CASSLREGYYNEQFF. CDR3 bases: TGTGCCAGCAGCTTAAGGGAGGGGTACTACAATGAGCAGTTCTTC. V usage is TRBV7-2 and J usage is TRBJ2-1; TRBD2 agrees at 7 bases. V lost 2 bases and J lost 3; bases outside the gene matches: 4. The CDR3 spans 15 residues. CDR1 and CDR2 (germline): SGHTA, FQGNSA.

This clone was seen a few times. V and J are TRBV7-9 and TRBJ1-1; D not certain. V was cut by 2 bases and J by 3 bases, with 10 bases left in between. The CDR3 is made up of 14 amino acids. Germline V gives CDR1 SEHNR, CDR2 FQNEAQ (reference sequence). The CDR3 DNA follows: TGTGCCAGCAGCTTAAATAGGGCGGACACTGAAGCTTTCTTT. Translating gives CASSLNRADTEAFF. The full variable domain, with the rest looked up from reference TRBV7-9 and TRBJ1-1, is DTGVSQNPRHKITKRGQNVTFRCDPISEHNRLYWYRQTLGQGPEFLTYFQNEAQLEKSRLLSDRFSAERPKGSFSTLEIQRTEQGDSAMYLCASSLNRADTEAFFGQGTRLTVV.

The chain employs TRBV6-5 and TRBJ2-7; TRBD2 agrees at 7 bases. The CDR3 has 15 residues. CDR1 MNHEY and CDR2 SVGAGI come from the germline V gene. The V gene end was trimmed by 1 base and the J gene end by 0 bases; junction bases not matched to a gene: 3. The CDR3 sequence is CASSYYVAGSYEQYF. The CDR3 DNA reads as TGTGCCAGCAGTTACTATGTAGCGGGCTCCTACGAGCAGTACTTC.

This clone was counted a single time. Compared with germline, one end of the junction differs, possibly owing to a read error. In DNA form, the CDR3 reads TGTGCCACTGCAGTGAGCTCTGGGGCCAGCGTCCTGACTTTC. Translating gives CATAVSSGASVLTF. The chain recombines TRBV6-5 with TRBJ2-6; perhaps TRBD1 as D (5 bases). Germline lookup yields CDR1 MNHEY and CDR2 SVGAGI. The CDR3 spans 14 residues.

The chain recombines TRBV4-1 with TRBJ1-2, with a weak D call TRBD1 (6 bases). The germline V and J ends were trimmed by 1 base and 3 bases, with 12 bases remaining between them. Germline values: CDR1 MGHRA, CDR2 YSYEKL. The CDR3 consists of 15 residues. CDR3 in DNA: TGCGCCAGCAGCCAAGGAGGGGGAACCTACTATGGCTACACCTTC. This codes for CASSQGGGTYYGYTF.

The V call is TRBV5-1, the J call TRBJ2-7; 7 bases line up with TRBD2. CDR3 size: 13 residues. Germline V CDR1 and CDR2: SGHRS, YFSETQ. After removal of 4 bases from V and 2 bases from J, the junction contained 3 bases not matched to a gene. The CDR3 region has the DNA TGCGCCAGCAGCAGGGAGGGGACCTACGAGCAGTACTTC. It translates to CASSREGTYEQYF.

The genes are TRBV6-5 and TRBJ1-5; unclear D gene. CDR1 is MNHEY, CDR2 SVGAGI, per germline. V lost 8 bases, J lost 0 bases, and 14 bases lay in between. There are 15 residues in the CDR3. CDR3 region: CASSPGSYSNQPQHF. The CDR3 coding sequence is TGTGCCAGCTCCCCGGGTTCGTATAGCAATCAGCCCCAGCATTTT.

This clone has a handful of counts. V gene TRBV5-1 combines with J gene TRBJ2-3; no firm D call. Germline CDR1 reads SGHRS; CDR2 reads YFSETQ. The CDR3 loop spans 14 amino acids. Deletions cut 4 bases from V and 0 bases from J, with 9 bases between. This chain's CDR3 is CASSVAASTDTQYF. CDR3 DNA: TGCGCCAGCAGCGTCGCAGCTAGCACAGATACGCAGTATTTT.

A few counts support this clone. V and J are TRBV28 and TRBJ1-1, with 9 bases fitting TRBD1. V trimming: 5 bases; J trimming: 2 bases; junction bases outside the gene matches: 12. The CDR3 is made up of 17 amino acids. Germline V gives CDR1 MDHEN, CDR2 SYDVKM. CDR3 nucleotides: TGTGCCAGCAGTGGACAGGGGTGGGGAATCTATAACACTGAAGCTTTCTTT. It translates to CASSGQGWGIYNTEAFF.

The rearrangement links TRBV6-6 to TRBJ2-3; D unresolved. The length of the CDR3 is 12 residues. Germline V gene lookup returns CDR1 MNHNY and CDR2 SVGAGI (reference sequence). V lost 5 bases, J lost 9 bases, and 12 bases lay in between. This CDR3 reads CASSPASLTQYF. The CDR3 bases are TGTGCCAGCAGTCCGGCGAGCCTCACGCAGTATTTT.

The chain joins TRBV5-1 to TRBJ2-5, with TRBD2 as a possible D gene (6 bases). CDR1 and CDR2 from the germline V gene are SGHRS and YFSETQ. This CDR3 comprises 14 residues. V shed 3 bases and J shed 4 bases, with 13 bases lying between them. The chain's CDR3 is CASSWSEGGETQYF. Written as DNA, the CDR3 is TGCGCCAGCAGCTGGTCGGAGGGAGGAGAGACCCAGTACTTC. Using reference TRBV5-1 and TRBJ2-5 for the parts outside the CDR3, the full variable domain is KAGVTQTPRYLIKTRGQQVTLSCSPISGHRSVSWYQQTPGQGLQFLFEYFSETQRNKGNFPGRFSGRQFSNSRSEMNVSTLELGDSALYLCASSWSEGGETQYFGPGTRLLVL.

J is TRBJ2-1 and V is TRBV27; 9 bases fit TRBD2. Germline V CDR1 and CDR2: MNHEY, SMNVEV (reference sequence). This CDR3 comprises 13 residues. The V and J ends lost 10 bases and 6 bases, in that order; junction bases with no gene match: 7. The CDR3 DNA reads TGTGCCACCCGCCTAGCGGGGTCCAATGAGCAGTTCTTC. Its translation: CATRLAGSNEQFF.

DNA for the CDR3: TGTGCCAGCACGAGACAGGGGGCGGCCGGGGAGCTGTTTTTT. It translates to CASTRQGAAGELFF. This chain connects TRBV18 to TRBJ2-2; 10 positions match TRBD1. Germline V gives CDR1 KGHSH, CDR2 LQKENI. V dropped 8 bases and J dropped 6; count of bases not matched to a gene: 6. This CDR3 comprises 14 residues.

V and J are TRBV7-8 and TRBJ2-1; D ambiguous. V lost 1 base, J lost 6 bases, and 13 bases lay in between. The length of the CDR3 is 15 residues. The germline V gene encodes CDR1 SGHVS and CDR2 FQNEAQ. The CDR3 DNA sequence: TGTGCCAGCAGCTTAGTCGGACCCGCCGGCAATGAGCAGTTCTTC. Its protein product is CASSLVGPAGNEQFF. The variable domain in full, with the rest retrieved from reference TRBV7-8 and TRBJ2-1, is GAGVSQSPRYKVAKRGQDVALRCDPISGHVSLFWYQQALGQGPEFLTYFQNEAQLDKSGLPSDRFFAERPEGSVSTLKIQRTQQEDSAVYLCASSLVGPAGNEQFFGPGTRLTVL.

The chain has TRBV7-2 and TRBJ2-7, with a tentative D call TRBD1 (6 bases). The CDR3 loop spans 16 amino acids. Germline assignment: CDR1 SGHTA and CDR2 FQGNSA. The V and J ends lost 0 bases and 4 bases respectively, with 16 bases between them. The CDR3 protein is CASSLAPGRGTYEQYF. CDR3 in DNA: TGTGCCAGCAGCTTAGCTCCGGGCAGGGGCACGTACGAGCAGTACTTC.

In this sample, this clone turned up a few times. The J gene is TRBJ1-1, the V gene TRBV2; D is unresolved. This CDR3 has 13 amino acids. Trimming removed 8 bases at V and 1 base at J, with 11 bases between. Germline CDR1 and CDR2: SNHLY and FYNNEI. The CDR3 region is CASVQYGNTEAFF. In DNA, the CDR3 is TGTGCCAGCGTACAGTACGGGAACACTGAAGCTTTCTTT.

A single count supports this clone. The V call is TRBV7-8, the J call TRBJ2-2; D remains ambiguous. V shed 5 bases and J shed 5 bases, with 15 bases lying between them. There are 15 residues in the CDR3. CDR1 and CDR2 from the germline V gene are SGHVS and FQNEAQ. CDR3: CASSLRPLTTGELFF. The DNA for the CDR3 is TGTGCCAGCAGCCTGCGGCCTCTTACTACCGGGGAGCTGTTTTTT.

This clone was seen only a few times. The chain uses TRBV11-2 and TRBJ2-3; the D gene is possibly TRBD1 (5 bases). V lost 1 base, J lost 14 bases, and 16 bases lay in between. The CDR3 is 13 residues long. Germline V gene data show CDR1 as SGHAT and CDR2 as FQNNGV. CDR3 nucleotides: TGTGCCAGCAGCTTAGTTCTGCAGGACAACAGGTATTTT. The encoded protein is CASSLVLQDNRYF. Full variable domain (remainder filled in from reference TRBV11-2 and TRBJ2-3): EAGVAQSPRYKIIEKRQSVAFWCNPISGHATLYWYQQILGQGPKLLIQFQNNGVVDDSQLPKDRFSAERLKGVDSTLKIQPAKLEDSAVYLCASSLVLQDNRYFGPGTRLTVL.

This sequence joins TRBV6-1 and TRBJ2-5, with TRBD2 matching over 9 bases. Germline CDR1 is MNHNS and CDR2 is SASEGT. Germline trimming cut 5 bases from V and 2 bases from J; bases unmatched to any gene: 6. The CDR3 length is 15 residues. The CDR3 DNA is TGTGCCAGCAGTAGTAGCGGGAGCGGGCAAGAGACCCAGTACTTC. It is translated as CASSSSGSGQETQYF.

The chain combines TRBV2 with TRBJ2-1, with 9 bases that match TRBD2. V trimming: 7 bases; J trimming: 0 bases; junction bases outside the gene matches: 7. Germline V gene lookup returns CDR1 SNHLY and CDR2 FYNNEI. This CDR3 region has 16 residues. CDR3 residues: CASTPFSGSSYNEQFF. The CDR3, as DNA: TGTGCCAGCACCCCTTTTAGCGGGAGCTCCTACAATGAGCAGTTCTTC.